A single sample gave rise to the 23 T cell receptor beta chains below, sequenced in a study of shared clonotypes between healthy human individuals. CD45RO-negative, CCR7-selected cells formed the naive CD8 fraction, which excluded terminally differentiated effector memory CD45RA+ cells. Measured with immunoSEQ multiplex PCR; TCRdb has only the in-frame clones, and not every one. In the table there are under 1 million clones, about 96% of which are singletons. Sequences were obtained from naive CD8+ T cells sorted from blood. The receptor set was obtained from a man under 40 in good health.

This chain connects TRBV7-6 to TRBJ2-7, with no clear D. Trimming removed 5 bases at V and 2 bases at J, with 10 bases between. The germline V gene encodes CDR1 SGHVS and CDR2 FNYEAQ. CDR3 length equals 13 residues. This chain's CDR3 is CASSPARPYEQYF. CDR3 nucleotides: TGTGCCAGCAGCCCCGCTAGGCCCTACGAGCAGTACTTC.

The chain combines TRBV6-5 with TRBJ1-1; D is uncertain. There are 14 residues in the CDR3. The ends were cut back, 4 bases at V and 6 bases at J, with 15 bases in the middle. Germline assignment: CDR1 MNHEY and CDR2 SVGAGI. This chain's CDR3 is CASSSDRTAAEAFF. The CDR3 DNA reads TGTGCCAGCAGTTCCGATCGGACGGCGGCTGAAGCTTTCTTT.

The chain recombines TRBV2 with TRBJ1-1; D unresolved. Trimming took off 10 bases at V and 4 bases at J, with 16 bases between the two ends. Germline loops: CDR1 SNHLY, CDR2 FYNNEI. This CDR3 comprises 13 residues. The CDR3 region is CAILIGPTTEAFF. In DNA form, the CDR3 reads TGTGCCATTTTGATAGGGCCGACCACTGAAGCTTTCTTT.

The CDR3 reads CASSLELPPYEQYF. CDR3 DNA: TGCGCCAGCAGCTTGGAACTCCCCCCCTACGAGCAGTACTTC. The gene calls are TRBV5-1 and TRBJ2-7; D is uncertain. V gave up 0 bases and J gave up 2 bases, with 9 bases separating them. The CDR3 runs 14 residues. Per germline, CDR1 SGHRS and CDR2 YFSETQ.

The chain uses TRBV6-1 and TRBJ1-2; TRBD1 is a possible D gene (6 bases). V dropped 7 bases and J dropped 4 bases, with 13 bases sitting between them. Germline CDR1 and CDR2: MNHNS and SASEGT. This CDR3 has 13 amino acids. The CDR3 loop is CASKSQGIYGYTF. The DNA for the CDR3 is TGTGCCAGCAAGTCTCAGGGGATCTATGGCTACACCTTC.

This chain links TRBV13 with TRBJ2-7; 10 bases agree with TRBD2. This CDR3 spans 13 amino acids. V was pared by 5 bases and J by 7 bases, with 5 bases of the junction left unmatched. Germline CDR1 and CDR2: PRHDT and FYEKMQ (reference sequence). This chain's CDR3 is CASSISGRSEQYF. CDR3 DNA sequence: TGTGCCAGCAGCATTAGCGGGAGGTCTGAGCAGTACTTC.

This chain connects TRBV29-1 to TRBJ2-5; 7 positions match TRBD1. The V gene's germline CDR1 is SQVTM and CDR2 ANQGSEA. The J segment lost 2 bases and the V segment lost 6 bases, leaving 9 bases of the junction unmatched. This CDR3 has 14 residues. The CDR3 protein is CSVAGTELQETQYF. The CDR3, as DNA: TGCAGCGTCGCCGGGACAGAACTGCAAGAGACCCAGTACTTC.

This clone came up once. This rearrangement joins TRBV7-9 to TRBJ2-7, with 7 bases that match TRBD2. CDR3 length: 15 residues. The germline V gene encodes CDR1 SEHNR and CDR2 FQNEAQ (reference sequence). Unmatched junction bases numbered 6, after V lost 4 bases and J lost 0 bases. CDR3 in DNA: TGTGCCAGCAGCTCGGAGCGGGATAACTCCTACGAGCAGTACTTC. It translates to CASSSERDNSYEQYF.

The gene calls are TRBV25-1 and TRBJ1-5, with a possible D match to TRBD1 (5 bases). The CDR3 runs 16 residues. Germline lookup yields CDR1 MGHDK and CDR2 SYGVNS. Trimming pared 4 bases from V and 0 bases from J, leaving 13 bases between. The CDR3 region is CASSGPGTYSNQPQHF. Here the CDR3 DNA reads TGTGCCAGCAGTGGACCGGGGACCTATAGCAATCAGCCCCAGCATTTT.

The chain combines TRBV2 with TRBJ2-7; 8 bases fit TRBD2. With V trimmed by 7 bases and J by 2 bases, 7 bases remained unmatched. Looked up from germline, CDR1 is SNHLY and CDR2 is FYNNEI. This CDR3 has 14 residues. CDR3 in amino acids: CASKAGAGTYEQYF. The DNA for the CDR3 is TGTGCCAGCAAAGCGGGGGCCGGGACCTACGAGCAGTACTTC.

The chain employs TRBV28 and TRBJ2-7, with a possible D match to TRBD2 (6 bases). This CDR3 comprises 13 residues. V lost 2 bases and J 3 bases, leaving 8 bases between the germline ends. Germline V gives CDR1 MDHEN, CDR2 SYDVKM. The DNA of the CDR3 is TGTGCCAGCAGTTTACTAGCGCACTACGAGCAGTACTTC. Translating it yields CASSLLAHYEQYF.

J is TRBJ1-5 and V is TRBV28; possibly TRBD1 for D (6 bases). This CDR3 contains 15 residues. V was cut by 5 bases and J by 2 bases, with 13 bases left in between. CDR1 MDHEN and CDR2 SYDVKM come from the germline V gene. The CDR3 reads CASSPPGAGNQPQHF. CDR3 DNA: TGTGCCAGCAGTCCGCCGGGGGCTGGCAATCAGCCCCAGCATTTT.

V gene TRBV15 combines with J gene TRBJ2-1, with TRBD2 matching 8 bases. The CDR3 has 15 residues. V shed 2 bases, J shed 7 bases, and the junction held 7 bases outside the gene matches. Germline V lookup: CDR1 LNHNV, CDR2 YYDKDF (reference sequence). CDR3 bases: TGTGCCACCAGCAGAACGGGGACTAGGGTGAATGAGCAGTTCTTC. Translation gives CATSRTGTRVNEQFF. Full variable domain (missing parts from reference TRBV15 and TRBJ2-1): DAMVIQNPRYQVTQFGKPVTLSCSQTLNHNVMYWYQQKSSQAPKLLFHYYDKDFNNEADTPDNFQSRRPNTSFCFLDIRSPGLGDTAMYLCATSRTGTRVNEQFFGPGTRLTVL.

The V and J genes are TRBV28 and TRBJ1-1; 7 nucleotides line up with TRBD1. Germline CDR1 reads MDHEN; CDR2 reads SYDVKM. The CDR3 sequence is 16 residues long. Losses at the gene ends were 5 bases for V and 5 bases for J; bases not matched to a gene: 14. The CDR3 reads CASSIISTGRRTEAFF. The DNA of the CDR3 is TGTGCCAGCAGTATCATTTCGACAGGGCGTCGGACTGAAGCTTTCTTT. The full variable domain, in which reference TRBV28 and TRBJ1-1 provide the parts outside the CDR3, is DVKVTQSSRYLVKRTGEKVFLECVQDMDHENMFWYRQDPGLGLRLIYFSYDVKMKEKGDIPEGYSVSREKKERFSLILESASTNQTSMYLCASSIISTGRRTEAFFGQGTRLTVV.

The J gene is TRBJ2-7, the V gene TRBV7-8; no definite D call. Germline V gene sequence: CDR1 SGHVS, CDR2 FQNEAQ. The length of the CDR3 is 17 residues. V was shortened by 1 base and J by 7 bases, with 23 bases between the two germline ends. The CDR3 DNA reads TGTGCCAGCAGCTTAGGGGTGTCGGGTGTCCGACGTTGGGAGCAGTACTTC. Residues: CASSLGVSGVRRWEQYF.

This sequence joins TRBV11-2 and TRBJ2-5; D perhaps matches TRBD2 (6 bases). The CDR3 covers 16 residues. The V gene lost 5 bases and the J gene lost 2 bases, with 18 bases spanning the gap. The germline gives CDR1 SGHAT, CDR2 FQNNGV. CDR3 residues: CASSNIGGGAQETQYF. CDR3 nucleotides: TGTGCCAGCAGCAATATAGGCGGCGGGGCTCAAGAGACCCAGTACTTC.

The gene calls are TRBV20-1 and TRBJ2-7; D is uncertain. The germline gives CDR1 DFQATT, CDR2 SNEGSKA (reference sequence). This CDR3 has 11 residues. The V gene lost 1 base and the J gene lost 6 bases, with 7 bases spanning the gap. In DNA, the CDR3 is TGCAGTGCTAGAGCCAGATCCGAGCAGTACTTC. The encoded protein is CSARARSEQYF.

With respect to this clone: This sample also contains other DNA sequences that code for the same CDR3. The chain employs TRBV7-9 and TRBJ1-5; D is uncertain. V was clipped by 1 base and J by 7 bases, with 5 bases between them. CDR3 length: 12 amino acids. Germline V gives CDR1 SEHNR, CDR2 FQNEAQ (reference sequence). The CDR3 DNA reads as TGTGCCAGCAGCTTAGACGGCCAGCCCCAGCATTTT. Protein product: CASSLDGQPQHF.

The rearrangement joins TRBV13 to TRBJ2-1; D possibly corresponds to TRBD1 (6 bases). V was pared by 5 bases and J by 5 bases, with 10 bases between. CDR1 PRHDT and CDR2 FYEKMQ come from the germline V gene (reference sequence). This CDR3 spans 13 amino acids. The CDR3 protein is CASSPQGNNEQFF. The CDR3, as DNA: TGTGCCAGCAGCCCACAGGGTAACAATGAGCAGTTCTTC.

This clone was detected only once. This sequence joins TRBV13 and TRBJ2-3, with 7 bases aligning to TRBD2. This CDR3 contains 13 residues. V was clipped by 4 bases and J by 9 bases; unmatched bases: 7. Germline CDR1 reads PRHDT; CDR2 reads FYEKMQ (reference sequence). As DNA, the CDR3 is TGTGCCAGCAGCTCCGCAACTAGCGTAACGCAGTATTTT. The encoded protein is CASSSATSVTQYF.

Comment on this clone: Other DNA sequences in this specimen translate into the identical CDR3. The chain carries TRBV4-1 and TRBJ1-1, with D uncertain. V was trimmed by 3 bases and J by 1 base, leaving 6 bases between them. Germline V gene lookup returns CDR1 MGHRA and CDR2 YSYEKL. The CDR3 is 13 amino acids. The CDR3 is CASSQARNTEAFF. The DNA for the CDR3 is TGCGCCAGCAGCCAGGCTAGGAACACTGAAGCTTTCTTT.

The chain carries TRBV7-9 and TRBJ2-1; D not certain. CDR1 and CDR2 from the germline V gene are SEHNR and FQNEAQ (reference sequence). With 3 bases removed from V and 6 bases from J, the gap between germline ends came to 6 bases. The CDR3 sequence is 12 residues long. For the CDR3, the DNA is TGTGCCAGCAGCTTCTTGAGCAATGAGCAGTTCTTC. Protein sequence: CASSFLSNEQFF.

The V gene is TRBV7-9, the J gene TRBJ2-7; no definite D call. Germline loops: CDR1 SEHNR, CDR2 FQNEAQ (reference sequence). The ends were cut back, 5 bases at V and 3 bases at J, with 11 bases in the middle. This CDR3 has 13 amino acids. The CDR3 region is CASSPPRYYEQYF. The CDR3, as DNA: TGTGCCAGCAGCCCCCCCCGCTACTACGAGCAGTACTTC.